These T cell receptor beta chains were read from a single sample in a study of blood T cell repertoires in COVID-19. Profiling relied on immunoSEQ multiplex PCR, and the TCRdb table lists in-frame clones only, not all of them. The table lists some 64,000 clones, 88% of them singletons. Sequenced material: peripheral blood. The receptors originated from a man in his 70s with acute or convalescent COVID-19. Each CDR3 is given with its conserved first and last residue. Each record gives: V gene, CDR3 protein.

>TRBV5-1
CASSFTTGGPNTEAFF
>TRBV4-2
CASSQQGPTEAFF
>TRBV11-2
CASSPRQGVTEAFF
>TRBV2
CASTTVPGTEAFF
>TRBV7-9
CASSFGGYGYTF
>TRBV7-2
CASSLRWDRVSYEQYF
>TRBV6-6
CASSYGSGGELFF
>TRBV6-6
CASSFRQGGNTEAFF
>TRBV29-1
CSVVAGGQETQYF
>TRBV5-1
CASSLTGHYSGNTIYF
>TRBV7-3
CASSPDSHGEQFF
>TRBV12-3/TRBV12-4
CASSNRDTQYF
>TRBV2
CASSLTGGYTF
>TRBV3-1/TRBV3-2
CACAGARGAFF
>TRBV28
CASSFEPSGGVQETQYF
>TRBV11-2
CASSLVGGRDFQETQYF
>TRBV24-1
CATSDRTGGPGANVLTF
>TRBV7-2
CASSLTGRNQPQHF
>TRBV3-1/TRBV3-2
CASSQFTSSYNEQFF
>TRBV27
CASRRTGTGGGYTF
>TRBV18
CASSLQGNEQFF
>TRBV3-1/TRBV3-2
CASSPGLAGAAATDTQYF
>TRBV4-3
CASSQEAGGNTEAFF
>TRBV18
CASSPPDRAYKYEQYF
>TRBV29-1
CSVEIPGEGRTGGFPNTEAFF
>TRBV6-5
CASRATSYEQYF
>TRBV5-4
CASSLARTGASNYGYTF
>TRBV4-3
CASSRGGGTDTQYF
>TRBV27
CASSLQVNQPQHF
>TRBV5-1
CASSSGQGRVYEQYF
>TRBV5-8
CASREGQGHISTDTQYF
>TRBV5-5
CASSLLWGGSTDTQYF
>TRBV18
CASSPGTGSTDTQYF
>TRBV6-2/TRBV6-3
CASSYSRRGASTDTQYF
>TRBV7-6
CASGRLAELTGELFF
>TRBV5-1
CASREGSNTGELFF
>TRBV3-1/TRBV3-2
CASTRTSGGGETQYF
>TRBV28
CASSPGGSSSYEQYF
>TRBV6-6
CASTPGGTSTDTQYF
>TRBV7-6
CASSTPGGRQETQYF
>TRBV20-1
CSASRAGAGETQYF
>TRBV7-9
CASSLDSGGYTF
>TRBV20-1
CSASKGTGPTDTQYF
>TRBV27
CASSHPPGYEAFF
>TRBV19
CASSPAGRTNTGELFF
>TRBV28
CASSRDQGRAREQYF
>TRBV11-2
CASSNHTPGTAFSYEQYF
>TRBV29-1
CSVKGPYEQYF
>TRBV7-2
CASSLAGGNQPQHF